The T cell receptor beta chain described here comes from a study of blood T cell repertoires in COVID-19. Study details: PBMCs, B-cell-depleted T cells, or T cells were the source of the cDNA or gDNA that made up the material.

The germline V gene encodes CDR1 MNHEY and CDR2 SMNVEV (reference sequence). V lost 4 bases and J 2 bases, leaving 12 bases between the germline ends. There are 14 residues in the CDR3. Some clones are missing from TCRdb's copy, which holds only in-frame ones; the method was immunoSEQ multiplex PCR. The table shows 310,000 or so clones, with approximately 86% occurring only once. This rearrangement joins TRBV27 to TRBJ2-7; D might be TRBD2 (6 bases). Sequencing was performed on PBMCs or T cells enriched from blood (not recorded which). The sequence was obtained from a woman aged 18-29 years who had recovered from COVID-19. In DNA, the CDR3 is TGTGCCAGCAGTTCGGGGACTCTCCCCTACGAGCAGTACTTC. This gives the protein CASSSGTLPYEQYF.